These 26 T cell receptor beta chains share one sample of origin, sequenced in a study of blood T cells in healthy people across ages. A second roughly 6 to 12 cycle PCR used barcoded and J-beta primers. TCRdb used MiXCR to reprocess the 5' RACE reads, holding one entry per CDR3 protein. The sample lists some 750,000 distinct CDR3 sequences, approximately 21% seen once, with 22% in the top ten. The sample comprised blood. All receptors come from a man between 65 and 85 years old in good health.

Concerning this clonotype: One base away lies a much larger clone, so this may be a sequencing read error. The genes are TRBV5-1 and TRBJ2-3, with 12 bases aligning to TRBD2. This CDR3 is 15 amino acids long. Germline V gives CDR1 SGHRS, CDR2 YFSETQ. Trimming took 4 bases from V and 5 from J; bases not matched to a gene: 5. CDR3 sequence reads: CASSPLAGGRDTQYF. For the CDR3, the DNA is TGCGCCAGCAGCCCACTAGCGGGGGGTAGAGATACGCAGTATTTT. Supplemented by reference TRBV5-1 and TRBJ2-3, the full variable domain reads KAGVTQTPRYLIKTRGQQVTLSCSPISGHRSVSWYQQTPGQGLQFLFEYFSETQRNKGNFPGRFSGRQFSNSRSEMNVSTLELGDSALYLCASSPLAGGRDTQYFGPGTRLTVL.

This clonotype has a handful of counts. The CDR3 coding sequence is TGTGCCAGCAGTTACGGGGGTTTCTATGAGCAGTTCTTC. This gives the protein CASSYGGFYEQFF. The chain has TRBV6-5 and TRBJ2-1; the D call may be TRBD1 or TRBD2 (5 bases each). The CDR3 sequence is 13 residues long. V lost 2 bases, J lost 8 bases, and 10 bases lay in between. Per the germline V gene, CDR1 is MNHEY and CDR2 is SVGAGI.

In this sample, this clonotype turned up a few times. The chain links TRBV12-3 or TRBV12-4 to TRBJ2-1; tentatively, D is TRBD1 (6 bases). Trimming stripped 2 bases from V and 3 bases from J, with 11 bases between. The CDR3 sequence is 15 residues long. The CDR3 spells CASSLSGTLYNEQFF. The DNA of the CDR3 is TGTGCCAGCAGTTTATCAGGGACACTCTACAATGAGCAGTTCTTC.

The chain is built from TRBV7-2 and TRBJ2-7; D possibly corresponds to TRBD2 (6 bases). The germline CDR1 and CDR2 sequences are SGHTA and FQGNSA. The CDR3 contains 14 residues. Trimming took off 4 bases at V and 3 bases at J, with 13 bases between the two ends. The CDR3 here is CASSSSLGLYEQYF. The CDR3 DNA sequence: TGTGCCAGCAGCTCGTCCTTGGGACTCTACGAGCAGTACTTC.

This clonotype was detected a few times. The gene calls are TRBV10-3 and TRBJ2-4; D gene ambiguous. The CDR3 length is 13 residues. Trimming stripped 3 bases from V and 8 bases from J, with 11 bases between. CDR1 is ENHRY, CDR2 SYGVKD, per germline. In DNA, the CDR3 is TGTGCCATCAGTGATTTTATGGGCGACATTCAGTACTTC. Translation: CAISDFMGDIQYF.

The chain is built from TRBV5-1 and TRBJ2-7; tentative D call: TRBD1 (6 bases). Germline V gene lookup returns CDR1 SGHRS and CDR2 YFSETQ. The CDR3 covers 12 residues. Trimming took off 4 bases at V and 4 bases at J, with 9 bases between the two ends. DNA of the CDR3: TGCGCCAGCAGCAAACAGGGTTACGAGCAGTACTTC. This gives the protein CASSKQGYEQYF.

The chain couples TRBV20-1 to TRBJ2-5; D not certain. The CDR3 consists of 11 residues. CDR1 is DFQATT and CDR2 is SNEGSKA in the germline V gene (reference sequence). V shed 7 bases and J shed 5 bases, with 11 bases lying between them. This CDR3 is CSGRGPETQYF. CDR3 coding DNA: TGCAGTGGGAGAGGTCCGGAGACCCAGTACTTC.

The CDR3 sequence: CASSWEGETQYF. CDR3 DNA: TGTGCCAGCTCCTGGGAGGGAGAGACCCAGTACTTC. The rearrangement uses TRBV12-3 or TRBV12-4 and TRBJ2-5; TRBD2 matches 7 bases. Trimming took 8 bases from V and 4 from J; bases not matched to a gene: 4. The CDR3 covers 12 residues.

The CDR3, as DNA: TGTGCCAGCAGCTTAGCGGTTGGCGAGATATTTCAAGAGACCCAGTACTTC. The encoded protein is CASSLAVGEIFQETQYF. V usage is TRBV7-9 and J usage is TRBJ2-5; D call uncertain. The germline V gene encodes CDR1 SEHNR and CDR2 FQNEAQ (reference sequence). Trimming took off 0 bases at V and 2 bases at J, with 16 bases between the two ends. The length of the CDR3 is 17 residues.

The chain has TRBV6-2 or TRBV6-3 and TRBJ2-1; no clear D. CDR3 length: 14 amino acids. The V gene's germline CDR1 is MNHEY and CDR2 SVGEGT. V lost 8 bases, J lost 5 bases, and 16 bases lay in between. The CDR3 coding sequence is TGTGCCAGCCACGACCCCCGCAGGCACAATGAGCAGTTCTTC. Amino acids: CASHDPRRHNEQFF.

The rearrangement links TRBV9 to TRBJ2-5; D assignment may be TRBD1 or TRBD2 (6 bases each). The CDR3 is made up of 15 amino acids. Looked up from germline, CDR1 is SGDLS and CDR2 is YYNGEE. Trimming removed 0 bases at V and 3 bases at J, with 12 bases between. The CDR3 DNA follows: TGTGCCAGCAGCGTAGGAGGGGGGAGAGAAGAGACCCAGTACTTC. Protein sequence: CASSVGGGREETQYF.

The chain links TRBV29-1 to TRBJ1-1; D unresolved. The length of the CDR3 is 13 residues. The germline V gene encodes CDR1 SQVTM and CDR2 ANQGSEA. V was shortened by 6 bases and J by 0 bases, with 11 bases between the two germline ends. The CDR3 bases are TGCAGCGTCCAGGAGCCGGTGAACACTGAAGCTTTCTTT. Its translation is CSVQEPVNTEAFF.

The rearrangement joins TRBV5-1 to TRBJ2-3; D is tentatively TRBD1 or TRBD2 (5 bases each). The CDR3 consists of 14 residues. V was shortened by 7 bases and J by 1 base, with 13 bases between the two germline ends. Germline loops: CDR1 SGHRS, CDR2 YFSETQ. The chain's CDR3 is CASGDGPRTDTQYF. The CDR3 coding sequence is TGCGCCAGCGGGGACGGTCCCCGCACAGATACGCAGTATTTT.

The J gene is TRBJ2-3, the V gene TRBV11-3, with D perhaps TRBD1 or TRBD2 (5 bases each). Trimming cost V 4 bases and J 1 base, with 15 bases left between them. Germline CDR1 and CDR2: SGHNT and YENEEA. This CDR3 has 16 residues. The CDR3, as DNA: TGTGCCAGCAGCTCCCGCGGGCAGGGAGGCACAGATACGCAGTATTTT. Its translation is CASSSRGQGGTDTQYF.

This clonotype appeared a few times. An end of the junction does not agree with germline; a read error may underlie this. This rearrangement joins TRBV7-6 to TRBJ2-3, with 10 positions matching TRBD2. Germline V gene sequence: CDR1 SGHVS, CDR2 FNYEAQ. The CDR3 loop spans 16 amino acids. The CDR3, as DNA: TGTGCCAGCAGCTTAGGGTCTAGCGGGAGCAGAGATACGCAGTATTTT. Its translation: CASSLGSSGSRDTQYF.

This clonotype was observed a few times. This chain connects TRBV13 to TRBJ2-5; weak D call: TRBD1 (5 bases). The assigned J gene may be wrong: the sequence end matches TRBJ2-1 better. Germline V gives CDR1 PRHDT, CDR2 FYEKMQ (reference sequence). The CDR3 spans 14 residues. CDR3 sequence reads: CASSLGGESNEQFF. The CDR3, as DNA: TGTGCCAGCAGCTTAGGAGGGGAAAGCAATGAGCAGTTCTTC.

The table lists this clonotype with a few counts. The rearrangement links TRBV20-1 to TRBJ2-5, with 7 bases matching TRBD2. The CDR3 has 13 amino acids. The trim removed 2 bases at V and 1 base at J, leaving 1 base unmatched. Per germline, CDR1 DFQATT and CDR2 SNEGSKA (reference sequence). The CDR3 region is CSARPSGQETQYF. For the CDR3, the DNA is TGCAGTGCTAGACCTAGCGGCCAAGAGACCCAGTACTTC.

At least ten counts were recorded for this clonotype. The J gene is TRBJ2-7, the V gene TRBV5-1; perhaps TRBD1 as D (6 bases). V was clipped by 2 bases and J by 3 bases, with 12 bases between them. In germline, CDR1 is SGHRS, CDR2 YFSETQ. The CDR3 consists of 14 residues. The CDR3 coding sequence is TGCGCCAGCAGCTTCCTACCAGGGGACTACGAGCAGTACTTC. Its translation: CASSFLPGDYEQYF.

This clonotype was counted ten times or more. The V gene is TRBV3-1, the J gene TRBJ2-5; D call uncertain. The DNA end favors TRBJ2-7, so the J call may be wrong. This CDR3 has 12 amino acids. CDR1 is LGHDT and CDR2 is YNNKEL in the germline V gene (reference sequence). This CDR3 reads CASSQVGHEQYF. The CDR3 DNA follows: TGTGCCAGCAGCCAAGTTGGCCACGAGCAGTACTTC.

The chain couples TRBV20-1 to TRBJ2-5, with 9 positions matching TRBD2. Per the germline V gene, CDR1 is DFQATT and CDR2 is SNEGSKA (reference sequence). The CDR3 consists of 12 residues. The DNA of the CDR3 is TGCAGCGCGGGGGGGCCATCAGAGACCCAGTACTTC. Protein product: CSAGGPSETQYF.

This clonotype was recorded at least ten times. The chain has TRBV6-5 and TRBJ2-3; D gene unclear. CDR1 and CDR2 (germline): MNHEY, SVGAGI. V shed 6 bases and J shed 5 bases, with 18 bases lying between them. The CDR3 has 15 residues. CDR3 amino acids: CASSTDPLRGDTQYF. CDR3 coding DNA: TGTGCCAGCAGCACTGATCCCTTACGTGGAGATACGCAGTATTTT.

This chain connects TRBV12-3 or TRBV12-4 to TRBJ2-7, with TRBD1 as a possible D gene (5 bases). The CDR3 has 15 amino acids. V lost 7 bases, J lost 2 bases, and 18 bases lay in between. The CDR3 loop reads CASTLLARVAYEQYF. As DNA, the CDR3 is TGTGCCAGCACCCTTCTGGCCAGGGTAGCCTACGAGCAGTACTTC.

The J gene is TRBJ2-5, the V gene TRBV12-3 or TRBV12-4; 10 positions agree with TRBD1. The assigned J gene may be wrong: the sequence end matches TRBJ2-7 better. The CDR3 spans 17 residues. In DNA, the CDR3 is TGTGCCAGCACCGCCTTAGGGCGGGACAGGGGCTCCTACGAGCAGTACTTC. Amino acids: CASTALGRDRGSYEQYF.

This clonotype was counted between two and nine times. CDR3 region: CASSETLFGFEAFF. CDR3 coding DNA: TGTGCCAGCAGTGAAACCCTATTCGGGTTTGAAGCTTTCTTT. The chain is built from TRBV6-1 and TRBJ1-1, with no clear D. The CDR3 totals 14 residues. V lost 2 bases and J lost 7, with 14 bases in between. CDR1 is MNHNS and CDR2 is SASEGT in the germline V gene.

This clonotype was seen more than once but under ten times. The genes are TRBV7-9 and TRBJ2-7; D not certain. The V and J ends lost 8 bases and 6 bases respectively, with 14 bases between them. CDR1 SEHNR and CDR2 FQNEAQ come from the germline V gene (reference sequence). The CDR3 has 12 residues. The CDR3 here is CASCLASREQYF. The DNA of the CDR3 is TGTGCCAGCTGTTTAGCTTCTCGCGAGCAGTACTTC.

The chain uses TRBV20-1 and TRBJ2-5; D unresolved. Per the germline V gene, CDR1 is DFQATT and CDR2 is SNEGSKA (reference sequence). This CDR3 region has 16 residues. Between the trimmed V and J ends, which lost 6 bases and 5 bases, there was a span of 25 bases. The DNA for the CDR3 is TGCAGTGCCACGTTGCCCGGAACTCAATTTGGGGAGACCCAGTACTTC. Translated: CSATLPGTQFGETQYF.